The 15 T cell receptor beta chains below all came from one sample that was sequenced in a study of PD-1 blockade in classical Hodgkin lymphoma. The protocol was immunoSEQ multiplex PCR, while the TCRdb copy is restricted to in-frame clones and leaves out a portion. The sample lists about 24,000 clones, roughly four fifths occurring once. Regarding time point: cycle 4 day 1 (C4D1), after more than 5 weeks of nivolumab. All trial patients relapsed after autologous stem cell transplantation. Sample: peripheral blood mononuclear cells (PBMCs), taken before the fourth cycle of nivolumab. Receptor source: a human donor with classical Hodgkin lymphoma.

The J gene is TRBJ2-5, the V gene TRBV12-5; no clear D gene. Between the trimmed V and J ends, which lost 4 bases and 6 bases, there was a span of 12 bases. CDR1 is LGHNT, CDR2 FRNRAP, per germline. The CDR3 totals 13 residues. This CDR3 is CASGSDVGKTQYF. In DNA form, the CDR3 reads TGTGCTAGTGGTTCAGATGTGGGGAAGACCCAGTACTTC.

This clone was detected only once. This rearrangement joins TRBV5-1 to TRBJ2-5; 8 nucleotides match TRBD2. Germline V gene lookup returns CDR1 SGHRS and CDR2 YFSETQ. CDR3 length equals 18 residues. After removal of 3 bases from V and 4 bases from J, the junction contained 17 bases not matched to a gene. This CDR3 is CASSYWDNPGTRGETQYF. The DNA of the CDR3 is TGCGCCAGCAGCTACTGGGACAATCCGGGGACTAGGGGAGAGACCCAGTACTTC.

The chain couples TRBV4-1 to TRBJ2-7; D possibly corresponds to TRBD2 (5 bases). Germline CDR1 is MGHRA and CDR2 is YSYEKL. This CDR3 contains 17 residues. V lost 0 bases to trimming and J lost 7 bases, with 22 bases between them. The CDR3 protein is CASSQDLKGHSGYEQYF. In DNA form, the CDR3 reads TGCGCCAGCAGCCAAGATTTAAAGGGCCACTCGGGGTATGAGCAGTACTTC.

This clone appeared once. The genes are TRBV7-9 and TRBJ2-7; 10 bases are shared with TRBD1. V lost 2 bases and J lost 0; bases outside the gene matches: 4. In germline, CDR1 is SEHNR, CDR2 FQNEAQ (reference sequence). The CDR3 covers 16 residues. In DNA, the CDR3 is TGTGCCAGCAGCTTATGGGACAGGGGTAACTCCTACGAGCAGTACTTC. It codes for CASSLWDRGNSYEQYF.

The chain carries TRBV14 and TRBJ2-3; 12 nucleotides match TRBD2. Looked up from germline, CDR1 is SGHDN and CDR2 is FVKESK. With 1 base clipped from V and 1 base from J, the junction kept 21 bases outside the gene matches. CDR3 length equals 23 residues. The chain's CDR3 is CASSQGPLDPLAGGQYGTDTQYF. In DNA form, the CDR3 reads TGTGCCAGCAGCCAAGGCCCCCTCGACCCACTAGCGGGGGGCCAGTATGGCACAGATACGCAGTATTTT. The variable domain in full, with the rest retrieved from reference TRBV14 and TRBJ2-3, is EAGVTQFPSHSVIEKGQTVTLRCDPISGHDNLYWYRRVMGKEIKFLLHFVKESKQDESGMPNNRFLAERTGGTYSTLKVQPAELEDSGVYFCASSQGPLDPLAGGQYGTDTQYFGPGTRLTVL.

This chain uses TRBV7-3 with TRBJ2-3, with a tentative D call TRBD2 (5 bases). Trimming left V 3 bases short and J 0 bases short, with 10 bases between. The CDR3 runs to 15 residues. The germline CDR1 and CDR2 sequences are SGHTA and FQGTGA. CDR3 in amino acids: CASSFDGLSTDTQYF. CDR3 in DNA: TGTGCCAGCAGCTTTGACGGACTTAGCACAGATACGCAGTATTTT.

This chain connects TRBV2 to TRBJ2-2, with 12 bases fitting TRBD2. V gave up 4 bases and J gave up 6 bases; unmatched junction bases: 6. Germline V lookup: CDR1 SNHLY, CDR2 FYNNEI. This CDR3 is built from 16 residues. The CDR3 region is CASSVTASGRAGELFF. The CDR3, as DNA: TGTGCCAGCAGTGTGACAGCTAGCGGGAGGGCCGGGGAGCTGTTTTTT.

This chain links TRBV5-7 with TRBJ1-2, with 10 nucleotides matching TRBD1. TRBV5-7 is treated as an ORF (open reading frame) with a function not yet certain. J gave up 1 base and V 4 bases, and 13 bases lay outside the gene matches. The CDR3 length is 18 residues. The CDR3 sequence: CASSLLSGTGEVNYGYTF. CDR3 nucleotide sequence: TGTGCCAGCAGCCTCCTAAGTGGGACAGGGGAGGTTAACTATGGCTACACCTTC.

This rearrangement joins TRBV6-6 to TRBJ1-3, with TRBD1 identical over 7 bases. Germline CDR1 reads MNHNY; CDR2 reads SVGAGI (reference sequence). The V segment lost 4 bases and the J segment 0 bases; nucleotides outside the gene matches: 6. The CDR3 runs to 16 residues. This chain's CDR3 is CASSSPGQSSGNTIYF. CDR3 nucleotide sequence: TGTGCCAGCAGTTCCCCGGGACAGAGCTCTGGAAACACCATATATTTT.

The chain employs TRBV7-2 and TRBJ2-5; 12 bases are shared with TRBD1. This CDR3 is 15 amino acids long. V shed 3 bases and J 4 bases; nucleotides not matched to a gene: 3. Germline V gene lookup returns CDR1 SGHTA and CDR2 FQGNSA. The CDR3 reads CASSLGQGAGETQYF. The DNA for the CDR3 is TGTGCCAGCAGCTTGGGACAGGGGGCCGGAGAGACCCAGTACTTC.

This clone was seen once. The chain employs TRBV6-5 and TRBJ1-4, with 9 positions matching TRBD1. Germline CDR1 and CDR2: MNHEY and SVGAGI. The J segment lost 5 bases and the V segment lost 2 bases, leaving 3 bases of the junction unmatched. CDR3 length: 15 amino acids. CDR3 nucleotides: TGTGCCAGCAGTTACGGGACAGGGAAGAATGAAAAACTGTTTTTT. Amino acid sequence: CASSYGTGKNEKLFF.

V is TRBV7-9 and J is TRBJ2-3, with D possibly called TRBD1 or TRBD2 (5 bases each). Trimming left V 1 base short and J 10 bases short, with 15 bases between. The CDR3 sequence is 14 residues long. The V gene's germline CDR1 is SEHNR and CDR2 FQNEAQ (reference sequence). CDR3 sequence: CASSLEGKGTAQYF. In DNA, the CDR3 is TGTGCCAGCAGCTTAGAAGGGAAGGGGACCGCGCAGTATTTT.

In this sample, this clone is medium-sized. The genes are TRBV5-1 and TRBJ2-3; D is perhaps TRBD1 or TRBD2 (5 bases each). Per germline, CDR1 SGHRS and CDR2 YFSETQ. The length of the CDR3 is 16 residues. The ends were cut back, 4 bases at V and 0 bases at J, with 15 bases in the middle. The CDR3 region has the DNA TGCGCCAGCAGCCCTGGTACGGGGCATAGCACAGATACGCAGTATTTT. Encoded protein: CASSPGTGHSTDTQYF.

With regard to this clone: Other DNA sequences in this sample translate to the same CDR3. This chain joins TRBV7-7 and TRBJ2-5, with 9 nucleotides matching TRBD1. This CDR3 contains 15 residues. With V trimmed by 1 base and J by 1 base, 1 base remained unmatched. The germline V gene encodes CDR1 SSHAT and CDR2 FNYEAQ (reference sequence). The CDR3 DNA reads as TGTGCCAGCAGCTTAGGACAGGGGGGCCAAGAGACCCAGTACTTC. Its translation: CASSLGQGGQETQYF. The full variable domain, with the rest looked up from reference TRBV7-7 and TRBJ2-5, is GAGVSQSPRYKVTKRGQDVTLRCDPISSHATLYWYQQALGQGPEFLTYFNYEAQPDKSGLPSDRFSAERPEGSISTLTIQRTEQRDSAMYRCASSLGQGGQETQYFGPGTRLLVL.

V and J are TRBV5-1 and TRBJ1-1; D uncertain. Germline-derived CDR1 and CDR2 are SGHRS and YFSETQ. The length of the CDR3 is 13 residues. The V gene lost 0 bases and the J gene lost 1 base, with 4 bases spanning the gap. CDR3 coding DNA: TGCGCCAGCAGCTTGGGGGAGAACACTGAAGCTTTCTTT. Its protein product is CASSLGENTEAFF. The full variable domain, in which reference TRBV5-1 and TRBJ1-1 provide the parts outside the CDR3, is KAGVTQTPRYLIKTRGQQVTLSCSPISGHRSVSWYQQTPGQGLQFLFEYFSETQRNKGNFPGRFSGRQFSNSRSEMNVSTLELGDSALYLCASSLGENTEAFFGQGTRLTVV.